A selection of T cell receptor beta chains follows, all from one sample in a study of blood T cell repertoires in COVID-19. The data were produced by immunoSEQ multiplex PCR, yet TCRdb's version contains in-frame clones alone and is incomplete. The table has around 90,000 clones, approximately 90% seen once. Sample: peripheral blood. Every receptor here comes from a male donor with acute or convalescent COVID-19. Both conserved end residues are part of each CDR3. The D gene is left open where the match is weak. Expanded clones get a size class; other rows say once, few or many, or leave the size out.

cdr3_aa,cdr3_nt,d_call,clone_size,j_call,v_call
CASSLDASGSYNEQFF,TGTGCCAGCAGCTTAGATGCATCCGGCTCCTACAATGAGCAGTTCTTC,NA,NA,TRBJ2-1,TRBV7-2
CAISENGERSGQPQHF,TGTGCCATCAGTGAGAACGGGGAAAGGTCGGGGCAGCCCCAGCATTTT,NA,NA,TRBJ1-5,TRBV10-3
CASSPGDSNQPQHF,TGTGCCAGCAGCCCAGGGGATAGCAATCAGCCCCAGCATTTT,NA,NA,TRBJ1-5,TRBV11-2
CASSSRVDSYEQYF,TGTGCCAGCAGCTCCAGGGTTGATAGCTACGAGCAGTACTTC,NA,NA,TRBJ2-7,TRBV7-2
CASSHLPYEQYF,TGTGCCAGCAGCCACCTTCCCTACGAGCAGTACTTC,NA,NA,TRBJ2-7,TRBV3-1/TRBV3-2
CAVRGSGNQPQHF,TGTGCCGTAAGGGGATCGGGCAATCAGCCCCAGCATTTT,NA,NA,TRBJ1-5,TRBV24-1
CASSFSSGGANEQFF,TGTGCCAGCAGTTTTTCTAGCGGGGGGGCCAATGAGCAGTTCTTC,TRBD2,NA,TRBJ2-1,TRBV28
CASSAAGSNYGYTF,TGTGCCAGCAGTGCGGCGGGGTCTAACTATGGCTACACCTTC,NA,NA,TRBJ1-2,TRBV2
CASRKTGIYEQYF,TGTGCCAGCAGGAAGACAGGAATCTACGAGCAGTACTTC,NA,NA,TRBJ2-7,TRBV2
CASSQVARGSGYGYTF,TGTGCCAGCAGCCAAGTCGCCAGGGGTTCTGGGTATGGCTACACCTTC,NA,NA,TRBJ1-2,TRBV3-1/TRBV3-2
CASSPPHRGIEQYF,TGTGCCAGCTCACCACCGCACAGGGGTATCGAGCAGTACTTC,TRBD1,NA,TRBJ2-7,TRBV18
CASSQEASGGSDTQYF,TGTGCCAGCAGCCAAGAGGCTAGCGGGGGAAGTGATACGCAGTATTTT,TRBD2,NA,TRBJ2-3,TRBV3-1/TRBV3-2
CAWAMGGQPQHF,TGTGCCTGGGCGATGGGAGGCCAGCCCCAGCATTTT,NA,NA,TRBJ1-5,TRBV30
CASSQQGIAGQPQHF,TGTGCCAGCAGCCAGCAGGGAATTGCCGGTCAGCCCCAGCATTTT,NA,NA,TRBJ1-5,TRBV3-1/TRBV3-2
CASSLAQGNEQFF,TGCGCCAGCAGCTTGGCCCAGGGGAATGAGCAGTTCTTC,NA,NA,TRBJ2-1,TRBV5-1
CASSLDQGFAEAFF,TGCGCCAGCAGCTTGGACCAGGGGTTCGCTGAAGCTTTCTTT,NA,NA,TRBJ1-1,TRBV5-1
CASGWDIYEQYF,TGTGCTAGTGGTTGGGACATTTACGAGCAGTACTTC,NA,NA,TRBJ2-7,TRBV12-5
CASSEYGTGGPKETQYF,TGTGCCAGCAGTGAATATGGTACGGGGGGGCCGAAGGAGACCCAGTACTTC,TRBD2,NA,TRBJ2-5,TRBV25-1
CASSWDRSNTEAFF,TGTGCCAGCAGCTGGGACAGGTCGAACACTGAAGCTTTCTTT,TRBD1,NA,TRBJ1-1,TRBV5-4
CASSFDRVGQYF,TGTGCCAGCAGTTTCGACAGGGTTGGGCAGTATTTT,TRBD1,NA,TRBJ2-3,TRBV27
CSVESSGGARYF,TGCAGCGTTGAATCTAGCGGGGGGGCCCGGTACTTC,TRBD2,NA,TRBJ2-5,TRBV29-1
CASSVDGGSPYNEQFF,TGTGCCAGCAGCGTAGATGGAGGGTCCCCTTACAATGAGCAGTTCTTC,NA,NA,TRBJ2-1,TRBV9
CASSLWDRNSPLHF,TGTGCCAGCAGTTTATGGGACAGAAATTCACCCCTCCACTTT,NA,NA,TRBJ1-6,TRBV28
CASSHNKGGLTQHF,TGTGCCAGCAGTCACAACAAGGGGGGGTTGACCCAGCATTTT,NA,NA,TRBJ1-5,TRBV3-1/TRBV3-2
CAWREGSSYNEQFF,TGTGCCTGGAGGGAGGGCAGCTCCTACAATGAGCAGTTCTTC,NA,NA,TRBJ2-1,TRBV30
CASSLESGRNQPQHF,TGCGCCAGCAGCTTGGAGTCAGGGCGCAATCAGCCCCAGCATTTT,NA,NA,TRBJ1-5,TRBV5-1
CASSPRAELGTQYF,TGTGCCAGCAGCCCCCGCGCCGAACTCGGGACCCAGTACTTC,NA,NA,TRBJ2-5,TRBV7-2
CASSWTGDHNEQFF,TGTGCCAGCTCCTGGACAGGGGACCACAATGAGCAGTTCTTC,TRBD1,once,TRBJ2-1,TRBV6-5
CASSVEVTGANSPLHF,TGTGCCAGCAGCGTAGAAGTAACAGGGGCTAATTCACCCCTCCACTTT,TRBD1,NA,TRBJ1-6,TRBV9
CATRNRAGNSPLHF,TGTGCCACTCGAAACAGGGCCGGGAATTCACCCCTCCACTTT,NA,NA,TRBJ1-6,TRBV19
CASSQGLAGGYTDTQYF,TGTGCCAGCAGCCAAGGACTAGCGGGGGGGTACACAGATACGCAGTATTTT,TRBD2,NA,TRBJ2-3,TRBV3-1/TRBV3-2
CASSQDGSSGGFPTQETQYF,TGTGCCAGCAGCCAAGATGGGTCCAGCGGGGGATTCCCCACCCAAGAGACCCAGTACTTC,TRBD2,NA,TRBJ2-5,TRBV4-2
CASSATGTGVTGELFF,TGTGCCAGCAGTGCCACCGGGACAGGGGTGACCGGGGAGCTGTTTTTT,TRBD1,NA,TRBJ2-2,TRBV6-1
CAWSQASGGAHETQYF,TGTGCCTGGAGCCAAGCCAGCGGGGGGGCCCACGAGACCCAGTACTTC,TRBD2,once,TRBJ2-5,TRBV30
CASSVVLEMNTEAFF,TGTGCCAGCAGCGTAGTGCTGGAGATGAACACTGAAGCTTTCTTT,NA,few,TRBJ1-1,TRBV9
CASSLGGSSGNEQFF,TGTGCCAGCAGCTTGGGGGGTTCCTCCGGGAATGAGCAGTTCTTC,NA,NA,TRBJ2-1,TRBV7-2
CASSQDRPGGNVEQFF,TGTGCCAGCAGCCAAGACCGGCCAGGGGGGAATGTTGAGCAGTTCTTC,NA,NA,TRBJ2-1,TRBV3-1/TRBV3-2
CASSPGQGAHQPQHF,TGTGCCAGCAGTCCAGGACAGGGGGCGCATCAGCCCCAGCATTTT,TRBD1,NA,TRBJ1-5,TRBV27
CASSQDRASGGAGTGELFF,TGTGCCAGCAGCCAAGATCGGGCTAGCGGGGGGGCGGGCACCGGGGAGCTGTTTTTT,TRBD2,NA,TRBJ2-2,TRBV4-2
CASSQDGAGGPPDTQYF,TGCGCCAGCAGCCAAGATGGGGCGGGGGGGCCCCCAGATACGCAGTATTTT,TRBD2,NA,TRBJ2-3,TRBV4-1
CSVEKGAGNYGYTF,TGCAGCGTTGAGAAGGGGGCAGGAAACTATGGCTACACCTTC,TRBD1,NA,TRBJ1-2,TRBV29-1
CASSRTGYEQYF,TGCGCCAGCAGCCGGACAGGCTACGAGCAGTACTTC,TRBD1,few,TRBJ2-7,TRBV5-1
CATSERTDSEAFF,TGTGCCACCAGTGAGCGTACCGATAGTGAAGCTTTCTTT,NA,NA,TRBJ1-1,TRBV24-1
CASSRGSGGSGETQYF,TGCGCCAGCAGCAGAGGATCAGGGGGCTCGGGGGAGACCCAGTACTTC,TRBD1,once,TRBJ2-5,TRBV5-1
CASSHSDSATNEKLFF,TGTGCCAGCAGCCATTCCGACAGTGCAACTAATGAAAAACTGTTTTTT,NA,NA,TRBJ1-4,TRBV3-1/TRBV3-2
CASSHAVRETEAFF,TGCGCCAGCAGCCACGCGGTTCGGGAAACTGAAGCTTTCTTT,NA,NA,TRBJ1-1,TRBV5-1
CASSEWGGTGQETQYF,TGTGCCAGCAGTGAATGGGGGGGGACAGGCCAAGAGACCCAGTACTTC,NA,NA,TRBJ2-5,TRBV25-1
CASSLPDRGSNSPLHF,TGTGCCAGCAGCCTCCCGGACAGGGGGTCGAATTCACCCCTCCACTTT,TRBD1,NA,TRBJ1-6,TRBV5-5
CASSPERYDRYTEAFF,TGCGCCAGCAGCCCCGAACGTTACGACAGATACACTGAAGCTTTCTTT,NA,NA,TRBJ1-1,TRBV5-1
CAAIRRDPHYNEQFF,TGTGCCGCCATTCGTCGGGATCCCCACTACAATGAGCAGTTCTTC,NA,NA,TRBJ2-1,TRBV6-4
CAFSPAGGPYGYTF,TGTGCCTTTTCCCCCGCAGGGGGGCCCTATGGCTACACCTTC,TRBD1,NA,TRBJ1-2,TRBV30
CASSADSGNEKLFF,TGTGCCAGCAGTGCAGACTCGGGGAATGAAAAACTGTTTTTT,NA,once,TRBJ1-4,TRBV2
CASSIRDRADEQYF,TGTGCCAGTAGTATCCGGGACAGGGCAGACGAGCAGTACTTC,TRBD1,NA,TRBJ2-7,TRBV19
CASNRGMDYGYTF,TGTGCCAGCAATAGGGGGATGGACTATGGCTACACCTTC,NA,few,TRBJ1-2,TRBV28
CASNLGTGGHGYTF,TGCGCCAGCAACCTAGGGACAGGAGGACATGGCTACACCTTC,TRBD1,NA,TRBJ1-2,TRBV5-1
CASRRGSSSKGYTF,TGTGCCAGCAGGCGGGGGTCCTCCTCGAAGGGCTACACCTTC,NA,NA,TRBJ1-2,TRBV6-5
CASSPGGLHGDSPLHF,TGCGCCAGCAGCCCCGGGGGACTCCATGGGGATTCACCCCTCCACTTT,NA,NA,TRBJ1-6,TRBV5-1